This T cell receptor beta chain was identified in a study of graft-versus-host responses after intestinal transplantation. For the study at large: Recipients across the board were started on anti-thymocyte globulin induction, then kept on tacrolimus and steroids for around 3 years. The study's findings and limits: Allograft clonal ratios (graft-versus-host to host-versus-graft) were high in patients who had graft-donor T cell macrochimerism.

The ends were cut back, 3 bases at V and 1 base at J, with 13 bases in the middle. Germline V CDR1 and CDR2: LNHDA, SQIVND (reference sequence). The CDR3 is 15 amino acids. Assay: immunoSEQ multiplex PCR; the TCRdb copy retains only in-frame clones and omits some. Of more than 75,000 clones listed, around 90% are singletons. On this clone: Its antigen is unidentified.

The chain couples TRBV19 to TRBJ2-7; unclear D gene. This receptor was obtained from a human donor who was the organ donor for an intestinal transplant. Sample: unstimulated CD4+ T cells sorted from spleen or lymph node cells, taken before transplant. The CDR3 sequence is CASSIGDPVSYEQYF. The CDR3 DNA is TGTGCCAGTAGTATCGGTGATCCGGTTTCCTACGAGCAGTACTTC. The complete variable domain, with remaining parts taken from reference TRBV19 and TRBJ2-7, reads DGGITQSPKYLFRKEGQNVTLSCEQNLNHDAMYWYRQDPGQGLRLIYYSQIVNDFQKGDIAEGYSVSREKKESFPLTVTSAQKNPTAFYLCASSIGDPVSYEQYFGPGTRLTVT.